The subject of this entry is one T cell receptor beta chain. It has no known antigen specificity. Nothing much larger sits one base from this clone, and base qualities are not available. From each donor, a single peripheral blood sample of 100 to 150 mL on average was drawn into heparinised tubes. Using a panel that included CD45RO, CCR7, CD25, CD127, CD95 and CD27, naive, central memory, regulatory and stem cell-like memory CD4+ T cells were sorted on a BD FACSAria II. Purity was above 98% for every sorted population. PBMCs were isolated right away by Lymphoprep density gradient centrifugation and were stained directly, without culture. To minimize batch effects, samples were stained and sorted in pairs, one healthy donor with one patient per experiment. The germline V gene supplies CDR1 MDHEN and CDR2 SYDVKM. Trimming removed 2 bases from V and 8 bases from J, leaving 12 bases between the germline ends. Including the terminal cysteine and phenylalanine, the CDR3 comprises 13 residues. The sequence is cut down to CDR3 DNA, 39 bases in frame from base 1.

The data originate from a study of beta chain features in type 1 diabetes (dated by TCRdb to 2016 to 2018). About the investigation overall: Mean age, gender distribution, total cell number and subset yield were not different between patients and healthy donors. A total of roughly 98,000,000 sorted cells were examined across all samples, and a strong correlation was observed between cell number per subset and RNA yield. The study compared TCRB repertoires of sorted circulating CD4+ T cell subsets between recently diagnosed type 1 diabetes patients and matched healthy donors. Whereas all 30 or so donors provided naive and central memory subsets, regulatory and stem cell-like memory subsets were isolated from just 8 patients and about eight healthy donors. Beyond this particular receptor, the publication reports: Shorter templates might have been favored by PCR, but patient and control samples were amplified and corrected together, so both groups would have been affected equally by any skew. Type 1 diabetes patients showed a moderate but significant shortening of TCRB CDR3 length in all four CD4+ subsets. Because small numbers of individuals were included in the HLA sub-analyses, any influence of HLA type on TCRB rearrangement was left unresolved. At VDJ recombination sites, type 1 diabetes patients had fewer insertions and more deleted nucleotides, which implies abnormalities in thymic rearrangement. Because cDNA was sequenced instead of genomic DNA, activated cells with high expression could be over-represented, although the groups did not differ in activation or CD3 levels. Naive, central memory and regulatory TCRB repertoires appeared more similar among patients than among healthy donors.

The High Capacity cDNA Reverse Transcription Kit was used to reverse transcribe all of the isolated RNA, meaning that expressed TCRB transcripts were what got sequenced. Naive, central memory and regulatory T cell samples underwent deep immunoSEQ sequencing, averaging approximately 3.5 million total reads per sample. After sorted cells were lysed in RLT buffer, RNA was extracted with DNase-treated RNeasy Micro or Mini kits, with the choice depending on cell number. Each cell subset was processed on its own to prevent cross-contamination, while patient and healthy donor samples were processed together. The immunoSEQ multiplex PCR was used to amplify TCRB sequences from cDNA, generating 87-bp fragments that spanned the CDR3 region. The amplicons were sequenced using the Illumina HiSeq platform. Processing in the source paper ran as follows. PCR bias was computationally corrected using synthetic template baselines, reads within Hamming distance 2 were collapsed, and singletons that could not be merged were discarded. Reads were aligned against IMGT so that V, D and J genes, CDR3 length and insertions or deletions at six rearrangement sites could be assigned. Within each subset, clonotype counts were normalized to sorted cell number, after which true diversity and Gini coefficients were computed with the tcR R package. Repertoire sharing was quantified using the overlap coefficient calculated on TCRB nucleotide sequences. The table comes from immuneACCESS by way of TCRdb, which keeps in-frame sequences with V and J called. Part of the clones is missing from these tables; in studies checked, under half for an unresolved V gene and the rest for unknown reasons. The DNA gave D and trimming, while V, J and clone size come from that table. The sample data list around 100,000 clones, and 25% to 35% of these were observed just once. Clones ranked in the top ten supply roughly 0.58% of the sample.

Recombination connected TRBV28 to TRBJ1-2; a tentative D call is TRBD1 (6 bases match). Sample: central memory CD4+ T cells from blood. This sequence originates from a young woman with type 1 diabetes. The nucleotide sequence is TGTGCCAGCAGTTTACGGTCAGGGGTCGGCTACACCTTC. It is translated as CASSLRSGVGYTF.